The clone carrying this TCR beta chain was seen just once. Its antigen is currently unknown. The repertoire was sequenced with immunoSEQ multiplex PCR; TCRdb's copy has only in-frame clones and lacks some. The profile covers about 490,000 clones, with 78% appearing a single time and around 13% taken by the ten largest. This record belongs to a study of shared clonotypes between healthy human individuals. With 1 base clipped from V and 4 bases from J, the junction kept 5 bases outside the gene matches. CDR1 and CDR2 from the germline V gene are SGHDN and FVKESK. The CDR3 is 16 amino acids. Overall study results and limits: It was anticipated that sequencing depth would influence how many clonotypes donors shared.

The TCR was taken from a woman aged 40 to 55 in good health. Some clones in this sample may be carry-over from other donors' samples. This chain uses TRBV14 with TRBJ2-2; 8 bases are shared with TRBD1. Sequencing was carried out using PBMCs. The CDR3 DNA follows: TGTGCCAGCAGCCAAGTCGCGGGACAGGTCACCGGGGAGCTGTTTTTT. Amino acids: CASSQVAGQVTGELFF.